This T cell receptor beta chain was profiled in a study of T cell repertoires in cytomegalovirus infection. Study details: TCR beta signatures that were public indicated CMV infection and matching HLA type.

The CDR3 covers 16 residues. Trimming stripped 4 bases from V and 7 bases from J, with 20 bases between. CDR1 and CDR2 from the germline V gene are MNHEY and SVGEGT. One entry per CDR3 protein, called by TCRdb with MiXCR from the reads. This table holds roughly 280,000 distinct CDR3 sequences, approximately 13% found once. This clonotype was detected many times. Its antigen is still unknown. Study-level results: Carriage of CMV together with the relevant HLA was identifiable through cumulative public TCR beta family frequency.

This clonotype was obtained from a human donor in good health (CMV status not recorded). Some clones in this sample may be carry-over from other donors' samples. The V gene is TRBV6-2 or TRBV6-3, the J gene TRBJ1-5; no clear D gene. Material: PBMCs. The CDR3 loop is CASSSTLQVRRQPQHF. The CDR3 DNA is TGTGCCAGCAGTTCCACACTCCAGGTTAGGAGACAGCCCCAGCATTTT.